One sample yielded the 7 T cell receptor beta chains listed below, sequenced in a study of identical twins (dated by TCRdb to about 2016). Receptor libraries were prepared by 5' RACE. This sample was sequenced with an Illumina HiSeq 2000. TCRdb passed the public sequencing reads through fastp at Q25 and MiXCR, retaining productive beta sequences. Each entry is one CDR3 protein sequence, shown with its most common DNA and genes. The sample table shows about 790,000 distinct CDR3 sequences, and about 20% are seen once. The ten largest clonotypes hold less than 15% of the sample. This sample also belongs to another study, concerning T cells expressing NK-cell markers.

Source material: PBMCs. These receptor sequences come from a woman aged 18-29 years in good health.

The chain's CDR3 is CASSIGPSGETYEQYF. The DNA for the CDR3 is TGTGCCAGCAGCATAGGGCCTAGCGGGGAAACTTACGAGCAGTACTTC. This chain links TRBV7-6 with TRBJ2-7; 9 nucleotides line up with TRBD2. J gave up 4 bases and V 5 bases, and 12 bases lay outside the gene matches. Germline loops: CDR1 SGHVS, CDR2 FNYEAQ. This CDR3 has 16 amino acids. Combining the CDR3 with reference TRBV7-6 and TRBJ2-7 gives the whole variable domain GAGVSQSPRYKVTKRGQDVALRCDPISGHVSLYWYRQALGQGPEFLTYFNYEAQQDKSGLPNDRFSAERPEGSISTLTIQRTEQRDSAMYRCASSIGPSGETYEQYFGPGTRLTVT.

The table lists this clonotype with a few counts. J is TRBJ1-2 and V is TRBV12-3 or TRBV12-4; D might be TRBD1 (6 bases). The V end lost 4 bases, the J end lost 3 bases, and 15 bases lay between the germline ends. This CDR3 has 15 residues. CDR3 DNA: TGTGCCAGCAGTTCCGGGCCAGGGGAGTACTATGGCTACACCTTC. Its translation: CASSSGPGEYYGYTF.

This clonotype was counted between two and nine times. This chain links TRBV12-3 or TRBV12-4 with TRBJ2-5; 8 nucleotides align to TRBD1. This CDR3 spans 15 amino acids. V shed 4 bases and J 3 bases; nucleotides not matched to a gene: 7. The CDR3 sequence: CASSWNSGGEETQYF. The CDR3 region has the DNA TGTGCCAGCAGTTGGAATTCAGGGGGCGAAGAGACCCAGTACTTC.

The V gene is TRBV15, the J gene TRBJ2-3; 10 bases are a match to TRBD2. Germline V gene data show CDR1 as LNHNV and CDR2 as YYDKDF (reference sequence). Unmatched junction bases numbered 3, after V lost 5 bases and J lost 4 bases. The CDR3 length is 14 residues. DNA of the CDR3: TGTGCCACCAGCCTAGCGGGAGCCTCAGATACGCAGTATTTT. It specifies CATSLAGASDTQYF.

V gene TRBV6-2 or TRBV6-3 combines with J gene TRBJ2-2; 10 bases fit TRBD2. CDR3 length: 15 residues. From germline, CDR1 is MNHEY and CDR2 SVGEGT. V lost 5 bases to trimming and J lost 5 bases; unmatched junction nucleotides: 5. In DNA form, the CDR3 reads TGTGCCAGCAGTCGAGTAGCGGGAGGAACCGGGGAGCTGTTTTTT. Translation gives CASSRVAGGTGELFF.

This clonotype was seen a single time. The chain joins TRBV7-6 to TRBJ2-1, with TRBD2 matching 7 bases. Unmatched junction bases numbered 9, after V lost 8 bases and J lost 5 bases. CDR1 SGHVS and CDR2 FNYEAQ come from the germline V gene. The CDR3 runs to 14 residues. The CDR3 coding sequence is TGTGCCAGCCGTAGCGGGTCGGAGAACAATGAGCAGTTCTTC. Residues: CASRSGSENNEQFF.

The chain combines TRBV6-1 with TRBJ1-2, with D uncertain. Trimming took 0 bases from V and 5 from J, leaving 19 bases between them. CDR1 and CDR2 (germline): MNHNS, SASEGT. The CDR3 sequence is 17 residues long. CDR3 nucleotide sequence: TGTGCCAGCAGTGAAGCGGGCGGGCGGAGATTTGGTTATGGCTACACCTTC. Amino acids: CASSEAGGRRFGYGYTF.